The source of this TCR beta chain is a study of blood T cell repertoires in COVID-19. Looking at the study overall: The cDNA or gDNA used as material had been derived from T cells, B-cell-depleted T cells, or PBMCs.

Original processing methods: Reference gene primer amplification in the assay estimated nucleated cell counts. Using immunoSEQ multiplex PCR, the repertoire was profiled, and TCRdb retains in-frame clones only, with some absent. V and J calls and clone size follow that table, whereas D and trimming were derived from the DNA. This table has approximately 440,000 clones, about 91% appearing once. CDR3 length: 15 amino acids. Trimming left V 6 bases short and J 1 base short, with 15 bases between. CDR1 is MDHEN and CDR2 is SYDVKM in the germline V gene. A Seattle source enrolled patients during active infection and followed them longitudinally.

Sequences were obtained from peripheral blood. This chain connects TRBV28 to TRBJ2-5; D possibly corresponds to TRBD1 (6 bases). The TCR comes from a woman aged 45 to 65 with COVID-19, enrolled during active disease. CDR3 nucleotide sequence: TGTGCCAGCAGCTCCATTCGGGACATCCAAGAGACCCAGTACTTC. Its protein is CASSSIRDIQETQYF. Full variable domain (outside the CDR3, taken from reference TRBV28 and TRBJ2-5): DVKVTQSSRYLVKRTGEKVFLECVQDMDHENMFWYRQDPGLGLRLIYFSYDVKMKEKGDIPEGYSVSREKKERFSLILESASTNQTSMYLCASSSIRDIQETQYFGPGTRLLVL.